What follows are 25 T cell receptor beta chains derived from one specimen sequenced in a study of T-cell reconstitution after alpha-beta-depleted transplantation in children. Using unique molecular identifiers, the investigators prepared the TCRbeta library. Using its own MiXCR run on the PCR reads, TCRdb lists one record per CDR3 protein. Among about 260,000 distinct CDR3 sequences listed, roughly 10% were seen once. The sequencing here drew on peripheral blood, taken 180 days after TCRalphabeta/CD19-depleted stem cell transplant. These receptors originate from a male patient aged 2-9 years who had a stem cell transplant for chronic granulomatous disease, so the T cells may come from the graft donor.

Ten or more counts support this clonotype. An end of the junction does not agree with germline; a read error may underlie this. This chain uses TRBV7-2 with TRBJ1-1; 10 positions agree with TRBD1. CDR3 length equals 15 residues. Per the germline V gene, CDR1 is SGHTA and CDR2 is FQGNSA. The CDR3 coding sequence is TGTGCCAGCAGCTTAGTTGAGACAGGGGGCACTGAAGTTTTCTTT. Encoded protein: CASSLVETGGTEVFF.

This clonotype was seen many times. DNA for the CDR3: TGTGCCATCAGTGAGGCAGGTACCACTTCCAAGGCCCAGCATTTT. Amino acids: CAISEAGTTSKAQHF. This chain links TRBV10-3 with TRBJ1-5; D uncertain. The CDR3 length is 15 residues. The germline V gene encodes CDR1 ENHRY and CDR2 SYGVKD. Trimming removed 2 bases from V and 11 bases from J, with 19 bases in between.

This clonotype was seen a few times. V gene TRBV7-9 combines with J gene TRBJ2-1; 7 positions match TRBD2. V gave up 3 bases and J gave up 6 bases; unmatched junction bases: 5. The CDR3 extends over 14 amino acids. Germline assignment: CDR1 SEHNR and CDR2 FQNEAQ (reference sequence). This CDR3 reads CASSFETSANEQFF. CDR3 DNA sequence: TGTGCCAGCAGCTTCGAAACTAGCGCCAATGAGCAGTTCTTC.

This chain connects TRBV19 to TRBJ2-7; TRBD1 matches at 8 bases. J was trimmed by 6 bases and V by 4 bases; bases with no gene match: 11. Germline V gene sequence: CDR1 LNHDA, CDR2 SQIVND (reference sequence). The length of the CDR3 is 15 residues. Here the CDR3 DNA reads TGTGCCAGTAGTACCCTTGGGACAGGTCGGATCGAGCAGTACTTC. Encoded protein: CASSTLGTGRIEQYF.

This clonotype was counted many times. The J gene is TRBJ2-3, the V gene TRBV20-1, with 13 bases aligning to TRBD2. The V gene end was trimmed by 4 bases and the J gene end by 3 bases; junction bases not matched to a gene: 4. The CDR3 is made up of 15 amino acids. CDR1 is DFQATT, CDR2 SNEGSKA, per germline (reference sequence). In nucleotides, the CDR3 is TGCAGTGCTACGGGACTAGCGGGGAAGACAGATACGCAGTATTTT. Translated, it gives CSATGLAGKTDTQYF.

This clonotype has a count of ten or more. The rearrangement links TRBV12-3 or TRBV12-4 to TRBJ2-1; D may be TRBD1 (6 bases). The CDR3 is 13 amino acids. Trimming removed 5 bases at V and 6 bases at J, with 11 bases between. CDR3 amino acids: CASSPGTINEQFF. The DNA for the CDR3 is TGTGCCAGCAGTCCCGGGACAATCAATGAGCAGTTCTTC.

Ten or more counts support this clonotype. The chain joins TRBV20-1 to TRBJ2-3, with D uncertain. CDR3 length: 15 amino acids. Germline V gene sequence: CDR1 DFQATT, CDR2 SNEGSKA (reference sequence). V gave up 6 bases and J gave up 0 bases, with 16 bases separating them. CDR3 protein: CSADNARASTDTQYF. The CDR3 DNA follows: TGCAGTGCAGACAATGCTAGAGCTAGCACAGATACGCAGTATTTT.

In its sample, this clonotype was seen many times. The V gene is TRBV5-5, the J gene TRBJ2-4; the D is unclear. Trimming cost V 1 base and J 3 bases, with 11 bases left between them. This CDR3 is 15 amino acids long. Looked up from germline, CDR1 is SGHKS and CDR2 is YYEKEE (reference sequence). CDR3 bases: TGTGCCAGCAGCTTGTTTAGTGATGGCAAAAACATTCAGTACTTC. As protein: CASSLFSDGKNIQYF.

The table lists this clonotype with many counts. The J gene is TRBJ2-7, the V gene TRBV4-1; a possible D gene is TRBD2 (6 bases). CDR1 is MGHRA and CDR2 is YSYEKL in the germline V gene. The CDR3 extends over 21 amino acids. V was pared by 2 bases and J by 4 bases, with 33 bases between. CDR3: CASSQFFAPPGGTRNQYEQYF. The CDR3 bases are TGCGCCAGCAGCCAATTCTTCGCGCCCCCCGGAGGGACCCGAAACCAATACGAGCAGTACTTC.

This clonotype was seen at least ten times. CDR3 in DNA: TGTGCCAGCAGCTTATACCGGGCCAATGAGCAGTTCTTC. Its protein is CASSLYRANEQFF. The chain is built from TRBV11-3 and TRBJ2-1; no reliable D call. V shed 2 bases and J shed 6 bases, with 8 bases lying between them. The CDR3 loop spans 13 amino acids. Germline lookup yields CDR1 SGHNT and CDR2 YENEEA.

This clonotype was seen repeatedly, ten times or more. This chain uses TRBV28 with TRBJ2-7, with 7 positions matching TRBD2. The CDR3 extends over 14 amino acids. The germline V gene has CDR1 MDHEN and CDR2 SYDVKM. The trim removed 6 bases at V and 2 bases at J, leaving 7 bases unmatched. CDR3: CASRASGLAYEQYF. The DNA of the CDR3 is TGTGCCAGCAGGGCTAGCGGTCTGGCCTACGAGCAGTACTTC.

This clonotype was seen repeatedly, ten times or more. This chain uses TRBV5-1 with TRBJ2-7; D might be TRBD2 (5 bases). The CDR3 is made up of 12 amino acids. Germline values: CDR1 SGHRS, CDR2 YFSETQ. V was pared by 4 bases and J by 1 base, with 6 bases between. The CDR3 region is CASSGGSYEQYF. CDR3 sequence (DNA): TGCGCCAGCAGCGGCGGGTCCTACGAGCAGTACTTC.

This clonotype was seen at least ten times. The CDR3 coding sequence is TGTGCCAGCAGTCCCCTCGCTAGCGGGATCTACAATGAGCAGTTCTTC. Protein product: CASSPLASGIYNEQFF. The V and J genes are TRBV27 and TRBJ2-1; 9 bases line up with TRBD2. V dropped 5 bases and J dropped 3; count of bases not matched to a gene: 8. The CDR3 runs to 16 residues. The germline V gene encodes CDR1 MNHEY and CDR2 SMNVEV (reference sequence).

Regarding this clonotype: A read error is possible here, since a much larger clone lies one base away. The gene calls are TRBV6-2 or TRBV6-3 and TRBJ2-7; TRBD1 is a possible D gene (6 bases). This CDR3 spans 10 amino acids. CDR1 and CDR2 from the germline V gene are MNHEY and SVGEGT. The CDR3 coding sequence is TGTGCCAACAGGGTTTACGGGCAGTACTTC. Its translation: CANRVYGQYF.

This clonotype has just a few counts. The V call is TRBV7-8, the J call TRBJ2-2; TRBD1 matches 11 bases. V lost 4 bases to trimming and J lost 5 bases; unmatched junction nucleotides: 9. The CDR3 runs to 17 residues. Germline-derived CDR1 and CDR2 are SGHVS and FQNEAQ. The CDR3 region is CASSSTRTGGETGELFF. The CDR3 DNA reads as TGTGCCAGCAGCTCCACCAGGACAGGGGGCGAAACCGGGGAGCTGTTTTTT.

This clonotype was counted ten times or more. This chain uses TRBV5-1 with TRBJ2-7; the D gene is possibly TRBD1 (6 bases). V was cut by 3 bases and J by 2 bases, with 18 bases left in between. From germline, CDR1 is SGHRS and CDR2 YFSETQ. This CDR3 spans 16 amino acids. This CDR3 is CASSSRQGRVTYEQYF. The CDR3 region has the DNA TGCGCCAGCAGCTCACGGCAGGGGCGAGTAACCTACGAGCAGTACTTC.

In this sample, this clonotype turned up many times. The V call is TRBV28, the J call TRBJ2-3; possibly TRBD2 for D (6 bases). The V gene's germline CDR1 is MDHEN and CDR2 SYDVKM. V shed 5 bases and J shed 2 bases, with 11 bases lying between them. The CDR3 has 14 residues. Here the CDR3 DNA reads TGTGCCAGCAGTCCAAGCGGGTACACAGATACGCAGTATTTT. Its translation: CASSPSGYTDTQYF.

This clonotype was counted at least ten times. The V gene is TRBV29-1, the J gene TRBJ1-2; possibly TRBD1 for D (6 bases). The CDR3 has 12 amino acids. Trimming left V 4 bases short and J 8 bases short, with 14 bases between. Germline CDR1 is SQVTM and CDR2 is ANQGSEA. CDR3 bases: TGCAGCGTTGGACAGGATTTCGGGGGCTACACCTTC. It yields the protein CSVGQDFGGYTF.

This clonotype was seen many times. The chain employs TRBV2 and TRBJ2-7; perhaps TRBD1 as D (5 bases). Germline V CDR1 and CDR2: SNHLY, FYNNEI. Trimming cost V 7 bases and J 3 bases, with 13 bases left between them. The CDR3 sequence is 13 residues long. CDR3 DNA: TGTGCCAGCACCCAGGGTCCTCGCTACGAGCAGTACTTC. It yields the protein CASTQGPRYEQYF.

This clonotype has ten or more counts. The chain links TRBV6-4 to TRBJ2-2; D remains ambiguous. V was trimmed by 2 bases and J by 8 bases, leaving 12 bases between them. The germline CDR1 and CDR2 sequences are MRHNA and SNTAGT. There are 14 residues in the CDR3. The CDR3 DNA sequence: TGTGCCAGCAGTGACACCCAGGAAAAGGGGGAGCTGTTTTTT. Translated, it gives CASSDTQEKGELFF.

The chain uses TRBV14 and TRBJ2-3; D unresolved. V was pared by 1 base and J by 2 bases, with 10 bases between. The CDR3 spans 15 residues. Germline values: CDR1 SGHDN, CDR2 FVKESK. The CDR3 loop reads CASSQGYSLTDTQYF. DNA of the CDR3: TGTGCCAGCAGCCAAGGTTACAGCCTCACAGATACGCAGTATTTT.

Many counts were recorded for this clonotype. For the CDR3, the DNA is TGTGCCAGCGGACACGGCAGCAATCAGCCCCAGCATTTT. It yields the protein CASGHGSNQPQHF. The chain joins TRBV12-3 or TRBV12-4 to TRBJ1-5; D may be TRBD1 (5 bases). This CDR3 comprises 13 residues. With 8 bases removed from V and 1 base from J, the gap between germline ends came to 9 bases.

This clonotype came up many times. This chain connects TRBV12-3 or TRBV12-4 to TRBJ2-1, with D tentatively TRBD1 or TRBD2 (6 bases each). Trimming took off 3 bases at V and 0 bases at J, with 18 bases between the two ends. This CDR3 has 18 residues. CDR3 bases: TGTGCCAGCAGTTTGTGGGGGCGGGAAAAGAGCTCCTACAATGAGCAGTTCTTC. Protein: CASSLWGREKSSYNEQFF.

In this sample, this clonotype turned up many times. CDR3 region: CASSLSRGGKNEQFF. The CDR3 region has the DNA TGTGCCAGCAGTTTATCCCGTGGGGGGAAAAATGAGCAGTTCTTC. The chain couples TRBV12-3 or TRBV12-4 to TRBJ2-1, with a tentative D call TRBD2 (6 bases). Trimming removed 2 bases at V and 7 bases at J, with 15 bases between. The CDR3 totals 15 residues.

This clonotype was seen at least ten times. J is TRBJ2-3 and V is TRBV20-1, with D perhaps TRBD1 (6 bases). The CDR3 runs 14 residues. Germline CDR1 is DFQATT and CDR2 is SNEGSKA (reference sequence). The CDR3 sequence is CRALGQGSPDTQYF. The CDR3 nucleotides read TGCAGGGCCCTTGGGCAGGGGAGCCCAGATACGCAGTATTTT.